This T cell receptor beta chain originates from a study of cytomegalovirus exposure and HLA in healthy donors. Study findings and constraints: What was likely a sequencing artifact was a cluster of highly shared sequence variants. TCR beta V segments were, for the most part, productive about 87% or about 30% of the time in an earlier analysis. More than 15,000 TCR beta sequences were associated with HLA alleles at 0.05 false discovery rate in a later analysis. Some V segments, TRBV6-2 and TRBV6-3 among them, were indistinguishable and were therefore excluded.

The V and J ends lost 5 bases and 0 bases, in that order; junction bases with no gene match: 11. From germline, CDR1 is SGHTA and CDR2 FQGNSA. The CDR3 is made up of 17 amino acids. The PCR was carried out with 60 Vbeta primers and 13 Jbeta primers. The table came from immunoSEQ multiplex PCR; TCRdb's copy has only in-frame clones and leaves some out. The table lists about 65,000 clones, about four fifths of them singletons. A note on this clone: Its antigen is still unknown.

The specimen sequenced was PBMCs. The sequence was collected from a woman aged 25 to 39 in good health and CMV-seronegative. The rearrangement links TRBV7-2 to TRBJ2-3; 7 nucleotides align to TRBD2. The CDR3 bases are TGTGCCAGCAGCCCCCGGTTTGCTAGCGGCAGCACAGATACGCAGTATTTT. It yields the protein CASSPRFASGSTDTQYF.